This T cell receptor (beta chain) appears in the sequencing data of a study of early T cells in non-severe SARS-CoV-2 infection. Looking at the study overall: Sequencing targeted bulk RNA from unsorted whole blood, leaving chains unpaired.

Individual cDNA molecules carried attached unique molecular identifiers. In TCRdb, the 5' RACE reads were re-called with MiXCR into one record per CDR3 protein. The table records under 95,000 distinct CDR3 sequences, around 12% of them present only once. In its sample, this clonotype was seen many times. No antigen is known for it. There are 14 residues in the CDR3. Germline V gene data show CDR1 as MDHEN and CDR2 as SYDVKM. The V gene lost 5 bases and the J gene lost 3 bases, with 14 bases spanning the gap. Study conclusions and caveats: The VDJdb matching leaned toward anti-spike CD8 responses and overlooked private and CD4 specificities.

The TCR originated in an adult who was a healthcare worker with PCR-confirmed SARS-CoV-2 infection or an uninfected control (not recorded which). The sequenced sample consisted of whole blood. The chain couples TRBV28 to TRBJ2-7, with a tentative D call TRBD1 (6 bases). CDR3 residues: CASSPGSTGYEQYF. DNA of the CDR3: TGTGCCAGCAGTCCCGGCTCGACAGGCTACGAGCAGTACTTC.